This T cell receptor beta chain was found in a study of monozygotic twins with cystic fibrosis. This clone has just one count. Antigen unknown. V lost 0 bases, J lost 5 bases, and 19 bases lay in between. The germline V gene encodes CDR1 LGHNA and CDR2 YSLEER. The CDR3 has 18 amino acids. Here immunoSEQ multiplex PCR was the method, and the copy in TCRdb shows in-frame clones only, minus some. The data show roughly 25,000 clones, more than 85% seen once. Findings of the study overall: Age, concordance and disease severity did not associate with shared CDR3 numbers. Unrelated CF individuals shared fewer identical clonotypes than monozygotic CF twins. Clonality was generally low (median roughly 0.009), higher in the most severe patients.

The specimen was blood. This sequence was found in a girl aged 2-10 years with cystic fibrosis. The V gene is TRBV4-3, the J gene TRBJ2-2; D remains unclear. The CDR3, as DNA: TGCGCCAGCAGCCAAGATCAATTCGTAGGAAGGCGGACCGGGGAGCTGTTTTTT. It translates to CASSQDQFVGRRTGELFF.